These T cell receptor beta chains were read from a single sample in a study of blood T cell repertoires in COVID-19. TCRdb keeps only in-frame clones here, not all; method: immunoSEQ multiplex PCR. The table includes hundreds of thousands of clones, 80% to 90% detected once. Sequencing was done on a sample of PBMCs or T cells enriched from blood (not recorded which). These receptors all stem from a woman in her 50s who had recovered from COVID-19. The CDR3 runs from the conserved cysteine through the conserved F or W. A D gene is named only where the DNA matches it firmly. Some rows mark clone size as missing; the rest say once, few, many or name a class of expanded clone.

>NA|TRBJ2-5|13|NA|TRBV7-9
TGTGCCAGCAGGGCCGCAGGGGAAGAGACCCAGTACTTC
CASRAAGEETQYF
>NA|TRBJ1-2|14|NA|TRBV7-2
TGTGCCAGCAGCCGGCGGACAGAAAACTATGGCTACACCTTC
CASSRRTENYGYTF
>NA|TRBJ1-1|11|NA|TRBV7-8
TGTGCCAGCAGCTTTCGGGGGGAAGCTTTCTTT
CASSFRGEAFF
>once|TRBJ1-1|14|NA|TRBV27
TGTGCCAGCAGTTTATCTCGAGGGTTGGCTGAAGCTTTCTTT
CASSLSRGLAEAFF
>NA|TRBJ2-2|14|NA|TRBV3-1/TRBV3-2
TGTGCCAGCAGCCAAGACCGAGTTCCCGGGGAGCTGTTTTTT
CASSQDRVPGELFF
>NA|TRBJ2-7|14|NA|TRBV5-1
TGCGCCAGCAGCTCGCAGGGGCCCCTCGGCGAGCAGTACTTC
CASSSQGPLGEQYF
>NA|TRBJ2-3|15|TRBD2|TRBV9
TGTGCCAGCAGCGCTAGCGGGGGGGGCACAGATACGCAGTATTTT
CASSASGGGTDTQYF
>once|TRBJ2-7|16|TRBD2|TRBV5-5
TGTGCCAGCAGCTCGGGAGGCCATACTGCCGGACGGGAGCAGTACTTC
CASSSGGHTAGREQYF
>NA|TRBJ1-2|16|NA|TRBV19
TGTGCCAGTAGCCAGGGACGGGGGGGTGCTGACTATGGCTACACCTTC
CASSQGRGGADYGYTF
>NA|TRBJ1-5|13|NA|TRBV2
TGTGCCAGCAAAGAGGAAAGCAATCAGCCCCAGCATTTT
CASKEESNQPQHF
>NA|TRBJ1-2|15|TRBD1|TRBV4-3
TGCGCCAGCAGCCAAGATACCCAGGGGGAGTATGGCTACACCTTC
CASSQDTQGEYGYTF
>NA|TRBJ1-1|16|NA|TRBV4-1
TGCGCCAGCAGCCAAACAATGACAGTCATGAACACTGAAGCTTTCTTT
CASSQTMTVMNTEAFF
>NA|TRBJ2-2|16|TRBD2|TRBV3-1/TRBV3-2
TGTGCCAGCAGCGACGGACTAGCGGATAACACCGGGGAGCTGTTTTTT
CASSDGLADNTGELFF
>NA|TRBJ1-2|13|NA|TRBV6-4
TGTGCCAGCAGTGACTCTGCGGGCTATGGCTACACCTTC
CASSDSAGYGYTF
>NA|TRBJ2-5|13|NA|TRBV7-2
TGTGCCAGCAGCTTAGGAGCCTCAGAGACCCAGTACTTC
CASSLGASETQYF
>NA|TRBJ2-1|16|TRBD2|TRBV6-5
TGTGCCAGCAGTTACATCGGACTAGCGGGGTACAATGAGCAGTTCTTC
CASSYIGLAGYNEQFF
>NA|TRBJ1-2|13|NA|TRBV19
TGTGCCAGCCGCACGGGAAAGAACTATGGCTACACCTTC
CASRTGKNYGYTF
>few|TRBJ2-1|16|TRBD1|TRBV5-1
TGCGCCAGCAGCTTGGCCCCGGGACAGGGGGGTAATGAGCAGTTCTTC
CASSLAPGQGGNEQFF
>few|TRBJ1-5|16|NA|TRBV7-8
TGTGCCAGCAGCTTAGGGGCAGGGGATAGCAATCAGCCCCAGCATTTT
CASSLGAGDSNQPQHF
>NA|TRBJ1-2|13|NA|TRBV5-8
TGTGCCAGCAGACCCGACAGGAACTATGGCTACACCTTC
CASRPDRNYGYTF
>NA|TRBJ1-1|13|NA|TRBV2
TGTGCCAGCGAGGGGTTGGGGGGGACTGAAGCTTTCTTT
CASEGLGGTEAFF
>once|TRBJ1-1|11|NA|TRBV20-1
TGCAGTGCTGTCCGGAGCACTGAAGCTTTCTTT
CSAVRSTEAFF
>NA|TRBJ2-7|14|TRBD1|TRBV30
TGTGCCTGGAGTCGACAGGGTTCGGTTCACGAGCAGTACTTC
CAWSRQGSVHEQYF
>NA|TRBJ1-5|13|NA|TRBV7-2
TGTGCCAGCAGCCCCGACAGAAATCAGCCCCAGCATTTT
CASSPDRNQPQHF
>NA|TRBJ1-1|18|NA|TRBV5-1
TGCGCCAGCAGCTTGGATCACCCCATCCGGGTGGGTACCACTGAAGCTTTCTTT
CASSLDHPIRVGTTEAFF
>NA|TRBJ1-2|15|TRBD1|TRBV13
TGTGCCAGCAGCGAGCCTACAGGGGGCGACTATGGCTACACCTTC
CASSEPTGGDYGYTF
>NA|TRBJ2-1|19|TRBD2|TRBV15
TGTGCCACCAGCAGAGATCTACTAGCGGGGGGAAGAAGTGACAATGAGCAGTTCTTC
CATSRDLLAGGRSDNEQFF
>NA|TRBJ2-1|13|NA|TRBV7-2
TGTGCCAGCAGCTTAAATGGGGGGAATGAGCAGTTCTTC
CASSLNGGNEQFF
>NA|TRBJ1-1|15|NA|TRBV19
TGTGCCAGTAGTCGACAGCCCATGCACTACACTGAAGCTTTCTTT
CASSRQPMHYTEAFF
>few|TRBJ1-1|13|TRBD1|TRBV12-5
TGTGCTACGGGACAGGGAAAGAACACTGAAGCTTTCTTT
CATGQGKNTEAFF
>NA|TRBJ2-5|14|NA|TRBV15
TGTGCCACCAGCAGAGACAGGGGACAAGAGACCCAGTACTTC
CATSRDRGQETQYF
>NA|TRBJ2-3|19|TRBD2|TRBV10-3
TGTGCCATCAGTGCCACCGGGACTAGCGGGGGGTCTAGCACAGATACGCAGTATTTT
CAISATGTSGGSSTDTQYF
>NA|TRBJ1-2|14|NA|TRBV7-9
TGTGCCAGCAGCCCAGCGGGGGTTGTAGGGGGCTACACCTTC
CASSPAGVVGGYTF
>NA|TRBJ1-6|16|NA|TRBV4-1
TGCGCCAGCAGCTACCGGGACTCTTTATATAATTCACCCCTCCACTTT
CASSYRDSLYNSPLHF
>NA|TRBJ2-3|17|NA|TRBV7-9
TGTGCCAGCAGCTTGGGCCCCGGGGAGGCAAACACAGATACGCAGTATTTT
CASSLGPGEANTDTQYF
>NA|TRBJ2-1|15|NA|TRBV11-2
TGTGCCAGCAGCTTTGGCCAAGGACTCTCCAATGAGCAGTTCTTC
CASSFGQGLSNEQFF
>NA|TRBJ1-2|14|NA|TRBV7-2
TGTGCCAGCAGCTTAGTTTCGGTTACCTATGGCTACACCTTC
CASSLVSVTYGYTF
>NA|TRBJ2-1|17|NA|TRBV4-2
TGTGCCAGCAGCCGCTCTTCCACGGAAGGGGGTGCAAATGAGCAGTTCTTC
CASSRSSTEGGANEQFF
>NA|TRBJ1-3|12|NA|TRBV9
TGTGCCAGCAGCGTAGCGGGGGACACCATATATTTT
CASSVAGDTIYF
>NA|TRBJ1-2|15|TRBD1|TRBV9
TGTGCCAGCAGCGTAGAGCCAGGGGGGAACTATGGCTACACCTTC
CASSVEPGGNYGYTF
>NA|TRBJ2-7|13|NA|TRBV5-1
TGCGCCAGCAGCTTCGACACCACCTACGAGCAGTACTTC
CASSFDTTYEQYF
>NA|TRBJ1-2|13|TRBD1|TRBV12-3/TRBV12-4
TGTGCCAGCAGTTTAGGACAGGGTGACGGCTACACCTTC
CASSLGQGDGYTF
>NA|TRBJ1-1|15|NA|TRBV11-2
TGTGCCAGCAGCTTAAACCCCTGGGGGGGCACTGAAGCTTTCTTT
CASSLNPWGGTEAFF
>once|TRBJ1-1|15|NA|TRBV12-5
TGTGCTAGTGGTTCCGACGGACATCCGAACACTGAAGCTTTCTTT
CASGSDGHPNTEAFF
>NA|TRBJ1-1|16|TRBD1|TRBV19
TGTGCCAGTAGTGTTGGGACAGGGTATATGAACACTGAAGCTTTCTTT
CASSVGTGYMNTEAFF
>NA|TRBJ1-2|17|NA|TRBV5-1
TGCGCCAGCAGCTTGGAAGGAGTTCGAGGGGGAAACTATGGCTACACCTTC
CASSLEGVRGGNYGYTF
>NA|TRBJ1-2|14|NA|TRBV5-5
TGTGCCAGCAGCCCGGACAGCGGGGGCTATGGCTACACCTTC
CASSPDSGGYGYTF